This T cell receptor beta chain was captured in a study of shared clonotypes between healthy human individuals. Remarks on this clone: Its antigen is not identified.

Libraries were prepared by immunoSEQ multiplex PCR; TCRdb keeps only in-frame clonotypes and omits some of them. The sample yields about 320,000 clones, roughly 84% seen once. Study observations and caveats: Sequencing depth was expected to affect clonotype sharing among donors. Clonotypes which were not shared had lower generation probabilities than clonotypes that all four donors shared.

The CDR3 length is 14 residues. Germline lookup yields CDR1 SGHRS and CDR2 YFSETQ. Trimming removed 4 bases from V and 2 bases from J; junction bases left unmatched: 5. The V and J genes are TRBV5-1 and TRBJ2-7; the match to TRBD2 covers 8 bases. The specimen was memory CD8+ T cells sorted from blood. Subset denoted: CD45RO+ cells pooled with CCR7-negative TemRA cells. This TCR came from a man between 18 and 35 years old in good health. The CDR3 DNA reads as TGCGCCAGCAGCATAACTAGCGGAGCCTACGAGCAGTACTTC. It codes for CASSITSGAYEQYF.